This T cell receptor beta chain derives from a study of CD8 T cells in ankylosing spondylitis. The study's findings and limits: Some motif variants were previously reported in reactive arthritis synovial fluid and blood.

TCRdb fed the 5' RACE reads into MiXCR, producing one record per CDR3 protein. The table lists under 300,000 distinct CDR3 sequences, less than 10% of them singletons. Many counts were recorded for this clonotype. Its antigen remains unknown. This CDR3 region has 13 residues. The germline V gene has CDR1 DFQATT and CDR2 SNEGSKA (reference sequence). V lost 4 bases, J lost 7 bases, and 9 bases stayed unmatched. The sequenced material came from blood, either unsorted or a sorted T cell fraction (not recorded which). This receptor was obtained from a male donor with ankylosing spondylitis or in good health (not recorded which). V usage is TRBV20-1 and J usage is TRBJ2-7; TRBD1 aligns across 8 bases. In nucleotides, the CDR3 is TGCAGTGCTACCACTCGACAGGGGAGGGAGCAGTACTTC. Translating it yields CSATTRQGREQYF.